The source of this T cell receptor beta chain is a study of blood T cell repertoires in COVID-19. Study overall: The cDNA or gDNA used as material had been derived from T cells, B-cell-depleted T cells, or PBMCs.

Original analysis: The authors estimated nucleated cell counts from reference gene primer amplification. Using immunoSEQ multiplex PCR, the repertoire was profiled, and TCRdb retains in-frame clones only, with some absent. The V and J calls and clone size were taken over from that table, and D and trimming were inferred from the DNA. This sample has over 100,000 clones, with around three quarters found just once. The receptor comes from a human donor in a cohort sampled during active or convalescent COVID-19. The sequencing input was peripheral blood.

Here the CDR3 reads CASSPRQGGATNEKLFF. Here the CDR3 DNA reads TGTGCCAGCTCACCCCGACAGGGGGGAGCAACTAATGAAAAACTGTTTTTT. V usage is TRBV18 and J usage is TRBJ1-4; 9 positions match TRBD1. V trimming: 3 bases; J trimming: 0 bases; junction bases outside the gene matches: 5. The CDR3 runs to 17 residues. Germline CDR1 KGHSH, CDR2 LQKENI.